What follows are 32 T cell receptor beta chains derived from one specimen sequenced in a study of T-cell reconstitution after alpha-beta-depleted transplantation in children. TCRbeta library construction was performed incorporating unique molecular identifiers. Via MiXCR, TCRdb re-called the PCR reads, giving one row per CDR3 protein. The repertoire holds 600,000 to 700,000 distinct CDR3 sequences, with about 15% as singletons. The input for sequencing was PBMCs from the stem cell graft donor, taken from the stem cell graft. The receptor set was obtained from a human donor who donated a stem cell graft to a child with acute myeloid leukemia.

This clonotype occurred many times. V usage is TRBV10-3 and J usage is TRBJ2-5; 7 bases are a match to TRBD1. Germline lookup yields CDR1 ENHRY and CDR2 SYGVKD. The CDR3 is made up of 15 amino acids. V gave up 3 bases and J gave up 5 bases; unmatched junction bases: 9. The CDR3 DNA follows: TGTGCCATCAGTGACCCCGGACAGGTTCCTGAGACCCAGTACTTC. Encoded protein: CAISDPGQVPETQYF.

This clonotype was observed a handful of times. This chain joins TRBV7-9 and TRBJ2-5; possible D gene TRBD1, 5 bases. The CDR3 is 14 residues long. V lost 0 bases and J 5 bases, leaving 10 bases between the germline ends. Germline assignment: CDR1 SEHNR and CDR2 FQNEAQ (reference sequence). The CDR3 nucleotides are TGTGCCAGCAGCTTAGCGGGGCAATGGGAGACCCAGTACTTC. Its protein product is CASSLAGQWETQYF.

The V gene is TRBV5-1, the J gene TRBJ1-2; the D gene is possibly TRBD1 (5 bases). Per the germline V gene, CDR1 is SGHRS and CDR2 is YFSETQ. CDR3 length: 15 residues. V dropped 0 bases and J dropped 4 bases, with 13 bases sitting between them. CDR3 in amino acids: CASSLGPGPGYGYTF. The CDR3 bases are TGCGCCAGCAGCTTGGGACCAGGGCCCGGCTATGGCTACACCTTC.

This clonotype was recorded a few times. The gene calls are TRBV12-3 or TRBV12-4 and TRBJ1-1; D remains unclear. This CDR3 spans 12 amino acids. Trimming pared 6 bases from V and 0 bases from J, leaving 5 bases between. The CDR3 region is CASRKMNTEAFF. CDR3 nucleotides: TGTGCCAGCAGGAAGATGAACACTGAAGCTTTCTTT.

This chain links TRBV20-1 with TRBJ2-7; D remains ambiguous. Trimming took 2 bases from V and 3 from J, leaving 5 bases between them. Germline V gives CDR1 DFQATT, CDR2 SNEGSKA (reference sequence). This CDR3 has 11 amino acids. CDR3 loop: CSARSDYEQYV. The CDR3 coding sequence is TGCAGTGCTAGATCAGACTACGAGCAGTACGTC.

This clonotype was detected a few times. The chain has TRBV4-3 and TRBJ1-1; D is unresolved. This CDR3 spans 15 amino acids. The V gene lost 0 bases and the J gene lost 1 base, with 9 bases spanning the gap. The germline gives CDR1 LGHNA, CDR2 YSLEER. CDR3 loop: CASSQELAPNTEAFF. Written as DNA, the CDR3 is TGCGCCAGCAGCCAAGAGCTCGCGCCGAACACTGAAGCTTTCTTT.

This clonotype has only a few counts. The chain carries TRBV12-3 or TRBV12-4 and TRBJ1-5; possible D gene TRBD1, 6 bases. The CDR3 sequence is 14 residues long. V lost 7 bases and J 0 bases, leaving 10 bases between the germline ends. This CDR3 is CASTRTDSNQPQHF. The CDR3 DNA reads as TGTGCCAGCACCCGGACAGATAGCAATCAGCCCCAGCATTTT.

Note on this clonotype: A much larger clone is a single base away; this may be a read error. The chain joins TRBV20-1 to TRBJ2-1, with 7 bases identical to TRBD2. CDR3 size: 16 residues. Germline values: CDR1 DFQATT, CDR2 SNEGSKA (reference sequence). The DNA for the CDR3 is TGCTGTGCTCTAAGTGGAGGCGGGGGCTCCTACAATGAGCAGTTCTTC. Amino acid sequence: CCALSGGGGSYNEQFF.

A few counts support this clonotype. V gene TRBV12-3 or TRBV12-4 combines with J gene TRBJ1-5; D not certain. This CDR3 is 18 amino acids long. V was cut by 6 bases and J by 1 base, with 22 bases left in between. Here the CDR3 reads CASSQNQFILGSNQPQHF. The CDR3 DNA follows: TGTGCCAGCAGCCAAAACCAGTTTATCCTGGGAAGCAATCAGCCCCAGCATTTT.

This clonotype was recorded many times. The CDR3 here is CSVEPKRETQYF. The CDR3 bases are TGCAGCGTTGAACCGAAAAGAGAGACCCAGTACTTC. The chain employs TRBV29-1 and TRBJ2-5; D remains ambiguous. Between the trimmed V and J ends, which lost 2 bases and 4 bases, there was a span of 8 bases. This CDR3 comprises 12 residues. Looked up from germline, CDR1 is SQVTM and CDR2 is ANQGSEA.

The V gene is TRBV5-1, the J gene TRBJ2-3, with D tentatively TRBD2 (6 bases). From germline, CDR1 is SGHRS and CDR2 YFSETQ. The CDR3 sequence is 14 residues long. V was trimmed by 6 bases and J by 4 bases, leaving 15 bases between them. Written as DNA, the CDR3 is TGCGCCAGCACCTTTGGGGGGTATGCAGATACGCAGTATTTT. Protein: CASTFGGYADTQYF.

This clonotype occurred a few times. This chain uses TRBV4-3 with TRBJ2-1; 7 positions match TRBD1. After removal of 0 bases from V and 3 bases from J, the junction contained 5 bases not matched to a gene. The germline V gene encodes CDR1 LGHNA and CDR2 YSLEER. The CDR3 covers 16 residues. CDR3 DNA sequence: TGCGCCAGCAGCCAAGAATGGGCAGGGGGCTACAATGAGCAGTTCTTC. Translated: CASSQEWAGGYNEQFF.

This clonotype was counted at least ten times. This chain connects TRBV10-3 to TRBJ2-5; a weak D match, TRBD2 (5 bases). The CDR3 covers 13 residues. Trimming took 6 bases from V and 2 from J, leaving 10 bases between them. Looked up from germline, CDR1 is ENHRY and CDR2 is SYGVKD. DNA of the CDR3: TGTGCCATCAGACCTCCGGGGCAAGAGACCCAGTACTTC. Translation: CAIRPPGQETQYF.

This clonotype came up a few times. V and J are TRBV6-1 and TRBJ1-5; D is unresolved. The CDR3 is 13 residues long. V was trimmed by 3 bases and J by 9 bases, leaving 12 bases between them. Germline CDR1 and CDR2: MNHNS and SASEGT. The CDR3 spells CASSDVGVRPQHF. The CDR3 DNA reads TGTGCCAGCAGTGACGTGGGCGTCCGGCCCCAGCATTTT.

On this clonotype: This sequence may be a read error, since a much larger clone differs from it by one base. The CDR3 is CSALTGVDNEQFF. CDR3 nucleotides: TGCAGCGCCCTGACTGGAGTCGACAATGAGCAGTTCTTC. V usage is TRBV29-1 and J usage is TRBJ2-1; D remains ambiguous. The CDR3 runs 13 residues. The V gene's germline CDR1 is SQVTM and CDR2 ANQGSEA. Trimming removed 7 bases from V and 5 bases from J, with 15 bases in between.

This clonotype occurred a few times. The rearrangement links TRBV5-1 to TRBJ2-1; TRBD1 matches 7 bases. Trimming took 4 bases from V and 10 from J; bases not matched to a gene: 11. The CDR3 covers 14 residues. Germline CDR1 SGHRS, CDR2 YFSETQ. The CDR3 region has the DNA TGCGCCAGCAGCCCCGACCCTAGGACAGGAGAGCAGTTCTTC. It encodes CASSPDPRTGEQFF.

This clonotype was detected a few times. The V call is TRBV7-8, the J call TRBJ1-1; D unclear. CDR1 and CDR2 (germline): SGHVS, FQNEAQ. The V and J ends lost 2 bases and 2 bases respectively, with 12 bases between them. The CDR3 spans 15 residues. The CDR3 sequence: CASSLHGGHNTEAFF. The DNA of the CDR3 is TGTGCCAGCAGCTTACACGGTGGTCACAACACTGAAGCTTTCTTT.

Concerning this clonotype itself: Germline and junction disagree at one end, which may indicate a read error. V and J are TRBV5-1 and TRBJ2-1; no clear D. Germline values: CDR1 SGHRS, CDR2 YFSETQ. The CDR3 runs 9 residues. The CDR3 loop reads CASGDEQLF. Written as DNA, the CDR3 is TGCGCCAGCGGCGATGAGCAGCTCTTC.

This clonotype was counted ten times or more. This rearrangement joins TRBV20-1 to TRBJ2-3; a weak D match, TRBD1 (5 bases). The germline gives CDR1 DFQATT, CDR2 SNEGSKA (reference sequence). V was clipped by 5 bases and J by 3 bases, with 9 bases between them. The CDR3 consists of 12 residues. The CDR3, as DNA: TGCAGTGCTGCACAGGTTACAGATACGCAGTATTTT. Protein: CSAAQVTDTQYF.

In its sample, this clonotype was seen a few times. The chain has TRBV25-1 and TRBJ2-4; TRBD1 aligns across 8 bases. This CDR3 comprises 16 residues. The J segment lost 1 base and the V segment lost 4 bases, leaving 6 bases of the junction unmatched. Looked up from germline, CDR1 is MGHDK and CDR2 is SYGVNS. Here the CDR3 reads CASSANNRGAKNIQYF. The DNA for the CDR3 is TGTGCCAGCAGTGCAAACAACAGGGGGGCCAAAAACATTCAGTACTTC. Using reference TRBV25-1 and TRBJ2-4 for the parts outside the CDR3, the full variable domain is EADIYQTPRYLVIGTGKKITLECSQTMGHDKMYWYQQDPGMELHLIHYSYGVNSTEKGDLSSESTVSRIRTEHFPLTLESARPSHTSQYLCASSANNRGAKNIQYFGAGTRLSVL.

CDR3 bases: TGTGCCAGCAGCGGCGGCTCTAGTGATTCACCCCTCCACTTT. Translation: CASSGGSSDSPLHF. The genes are TRBV7-2 and TRBJ1-6; no reliable D call. Germline V gene sequence: CDR1 SGHTA, CDR2 FQGNSA. This CDR3 has 14 residues. V shed 5 bases and J shed 8 bases, with 13 bases lying between them. Full variable domain (remainder filled in from reference TRBV7-2 and TRBJ1-6): GAGVSQSPSNKVTEKGKDVELRCDPISGHTALYWYRQSLGQGLEFLIYFQGNSAPDKSGLPSDRFSAERTGGSVSTLTIQRTQQEDSAVYLCASSGGSSDSPLHFGNGTRLTVT.

Only one count was recorded for this clonotype. This chain joins TRBV6-2 or TRBV6-3 and TRBJ1-6; D is undetermined. Per the germline V gene, CDR1 is MNHEY and CDR2 is SVGEGT. V was clipped by 7 bases and J by 5 bases, with 9 bases between them. The CDR3 length is 13 residues. The CDR3 here is CASTRAHNSPLHF. The CDR3 DNA sequence: TGTGCCAGCACGAGGGCCCATAATTCACCCCTCCACTTT.

The J gene is TRBJ2-7, the V gene TRBV20-1; TRBD1 agrees at 12 bases. J gave up 6 bases and V 1 base, and 4 bases lay outside the gene matches. Germline V gene data show CDR1 as DFQATT and CDR2 as SNEGSKA (reference sequence). The CDR3 has 14 residues. This CDR3 reads CSARAGTGGSEQYF. CDR3 in DNA: TGCAGTGCTAGAGCAGGGACAGGGGGCTCCGAGCAGTACTTC.

Ten or more counts support this clonotype. The rearrangement uses TRBV9 and TRBJ2-5; 10 bases match TRBD2. This CDR3 is 17 amino acids long. CDR1 SGDLS and CDR2 YYNGEE come from the germline V gene. The trim removed 0 bases at V and 10 bases at J, leaving 15 bases unmatched. The CDR3 coding sequence is TGTGCCAGCAGCGTAGGCGGGAATCTAGCGGGGGCGGCGGACCAGTACTTC. This sequence encodes CASSVGGNLAGAADQYF. Looking up the rest from reference TRBV9 and TRBJ2-5 gives the full variable domain: DSGVTQTPKHLITATGQRVTLRCSPRSGDLSVYWYQQSLDQGLQFLIQYYNGEERAKGNILERFSAQQFPDLHSELNLSSLELGDSALYFCASSVGGNLAGAADQYFGPGTRLLVL.

In the case of this clonotype: Since a much larger clone is just one base distant, this may be a read error. The rearrangement uses TRBV12-3 or TRBV12-4 and TRBJ2-1; tentatively, D is TRBD1 (6 bases). The CDR3 extends over 12 amino acids. Trimming pared 5 bases from V and 9 bases from J, leaving 11 bases between. The CDR3 region is CASSPGTLEQFF. CDR3 coding DNA: TGTGCCAGCAGTCCCGGGACACTTGAGCAGTTCTTC.

A few counts support this clonotype. Here the CDR3 DNA reads TGCGCCAGCAGCCTGACAGGGCCGTCTGGGGCCAACGTCCTGACTTTC. Translation: CASSLTGPSGANVLTF. V usage is TRBV5-1 and J usage is TRBJ2-6; 7 bases are shared with TRBD1. The CDR3 spans 16 residues. CDR1 SGHRS and CDR2 YFSETQ come from the germline V gene. The junction had 5 bases not matched to a gene; V was cut back by 4 bases and J by 1 base. Full variable domain (rest looked up from reference TRBV5-1 and TRBJ2-6): KAGVTQTPRYLIKTRGQQVTLSCSPISGHRSVSWYQQTPGQGLQFLFEYFSETQRNKGNFPGRFSGRQFSNSRSEMNVSTLELGDSALYLCASSLTGPSGANVLTFGAGSRLTVL.

This clonotype occurred many times. J is TRBJ2-6 and V is TRBV6-5; a possible D gene is TRBD1 (6 bases). Germline V lookup: CDR1 MNHEY, CDR2 SVGAGI. V was trimmed by 6 bases and J by 0 bases, leaving 15 bases between them. This CDR3 has 17 residues. As DNA, the CDR3 is TGTGCCAGCAGAAAGGGACAAACCTTCTCTGGGGCCAACGTCCTGACTTTC. Translation gives CASRKGQTFSGANVLTF.

This clonotype was seen ten or more times. V gene TRBV20-1 combines with J gene TRBJ2-7, with D possibly TRBD1 on 6 matching bases. CDR3 length: 14 residues. Germline CDR1 DFQATT, CDR2 SNEGSKA (reference sequence). V was shortened by 6 bases and J by 2 bases, with 17 bases between the two germline ends. The CDR3 nucleotides read TGCAGTGCCATTCCCCCCGGACAGACCTACGAGCAGTACGTC. It is translated as CSAIPPGQTYEQYV.

This clonotype was seen only a few times. The chain is built from TRBV12-3 or TRBV12-4 and TRBJ2-1, with 7 nucleotides matching TRBD1. V lost 3 bases and J lost 10; bases outside the gene matches: 6. The CDR3 is 13 residues long. In nucleotides, the CDR3 is TGTGCCAGCAGTTTCGAAAGGGGGCGGGAGCAGTTCTTC. It encodes CASSFERGREQFF.

There are a few counts of this clonotype. This chain uses TRBV20-1 with TRBJ2-5, with D hard to call. V lost 5 bases to trimming and J lost 2 bases, with 9 bases between them. Germline CDR1 is DFQATT and CDR2 is SNEGSKA (reference sequence). The CDR3 totals 12 residues. The CDR3 sequence is CSALDDQETQYF. In DNA form, the CDR3 reads TGCAGTGCTCTAGACGATCAAGAGACCCAGTACTTC.

This clonotype has only a few counts. This rearrangement joins TRBV12-3 or TRBV12-4 to TRBJ2-3, with TRBD2 as a possible D gene (6 bases). Deletions cut 2 bases from V and 4 bases from J, with 16 bases between. This CDR3 comprises 16 residues. The CDR3 nucleotides read TGTGCCAGCAGTTTAACGGCGGGGCCACCCCCAGATACGCAGTATTTT. It encodes CASSLTAGPPPDTQYF.

This clonotype has ten or more counts. The CDR3 coding sequence is TGCAGTGCTAGAGATCCCAACGGGTTCGGAGAGACCCAGTACTTC. Encoded protein: CSARDPNGFGETQYF. The chain combines TRBV20-1 with TRBJ2-5; no reliable D call. Germline CDR1 is DFQATT and CDR2 is SNEGSKA (reference sequence). CDR3 size: 15 residues. Trimming took off 0 bases at V and 4 bases at J, with 15 bases between the two ends.